Below, one T cell receptor beta chain is given with its context. CDR3 length: 13 amino acids. CDR1 is WSHSY and CDR2 is SAAADI in the germline V gene. Deletions cut 6 bases from V and 5 bases from J, with 11 bases between. The sample comes from a study of shared clonotypes between healthy human individuals. Study overall: Three CD4 naive, three CD4 memory, two CD8 naive and one CD8 memory plate were used per donor.

In the original workflow: Filtering differed since immunoSEQ provided only junctions, with no quality scores. Sequencing used immunoSEQ multiplex PCR; TCRdb keeps in-frame clones, though not all of them. For V, J and clone size, that table is used; D and trimming come from the DNA. Of about 580,000 clones in the sample, about 98% were seen once. Naive-designated CD8 cells lacked CD45RO, were positively enriched for CCR7, and omitted terminally differentiated effector memory CD45RA+ cells. The study drew all its donors from Caucasian adults living in Nashville, Tennessee. This sequence was found in a man aged 25-45 years in good health. This rearrangement joins TRBV10-2 to TRBJ2-1; D is possibly TRBD1 or TRBD2 (5 bases each). The source material was naive CD8+ T cells sorted from blood. The CDR3 sequence is CASSRDLDNEQFF. CDR3 nucleotide sequence: TGCGCCAGCAGCCGGGACCTGGACAATGAGCAGTTCTTC.